This TCR beta chain is from a study of shared clonotypes between healthy human individuals. About the study: The donor pool was made up of two women and three men aged 18 to 49.

Study observations and caveats: With a handful of donors compared, 4.5% to 6.5% of naive CD4 clonotypes were shared.

V was trimmed by 2 bases and J by 9 bases, leaving 14 bases between them. This CDR3 has 13 amino acids. Germline lookup yields CDR1 GTSNPN and CDR2 SVGIG (reference sequence). Method: immunoSEQ multiplex PCR; TCRdb's copy keeps in-frame clones and lacks some. The sample records 2 million to 2.5 million clones, more than 80% being singletons. Remarks on this clone: The target antigen is unknown.

The chain is built from TRBV30 and TRBJ1-5; D is uncertain. This TCR was sampled from a young man in good health. Some clones in this sample may be carry-over from other donors' samples. The sequenced sample consisted of naive CD4+ T cells from PBMCs. Subset of the sample: CD45RA+ positively selected. DNA for the CDR3: TGTGCCTGGAGTTCCTCCGGATCGGGGCCCCAGCATTTT. Amino acid sequence: CAWSSSGSGPQHF.